This note documents a single TCR beta chain sequence. This sample is part of a study of blood T cell repertoires in COVID-19. Study background: Acute and convalescent COVID-19 samples came from the United States, Italy and Spain.

Original processing methods: For nucleated cells, counts were estimated from reference gene primer amplification. The table came from immunoSEQ multiplex PCR; TCRdb's copy has only in-frame clones and leaves some out. That table gives V, J and clone size, and the DNA gave D and trimming. The sample includes 250,000 or so clones, roughly 83% of them seen just once. The CDR3 sequence is 15 residues long. The ends lost 5 bases at V and 1 base at J; junction bases unmatched: 7. CDR1 is SGHTA, CDR2 FQGNSA, per germline. Sequences were obtained from peripheral blood. The chain has TRBV7-2 and TRBJ2-7; 8 nucleotides line up with TRBD1. The clonotype was recovered from a man aged 80 or over with acute or convalescent COVID-19. CDR3 sequence: CASSRTGTGSYEQYF. In nucleotides, the CDR3 is TGTGCCAGCAGCAGAACCGGGACAGGATCCTACGAGCAGTACTTC. Together with reference TRBV7-2 and TRBJ2-7, the CDR3 gives the full variable domain: GAGVSQSPSNKVTEKGKDVELRCDPISGHTALYWYRQSLGQGLEFLIYFQGNSAPDKSGLPSDRFSAERTGGSVSTLTIQRTQQEDSAVYLCASSRTGTGSYEQYFGPGTRLTVT.